Listed below are T cell receptor beta chains from one sample, sequenced in a study of shared clonotypes between healthy human individuals. The table came from immunoSEQ multiplex PCR; TCRdb's copy has only in-frame clones and leaves some out. The data hold about 2.3 million clones, with about nine tenths observed a single time. The specimen was naive CD4+ T cells from PBMCs. These receptors were obtained from a man between 18 and 35 years old in good health. Some clones in this sample may be carry-over from other donors' samples. CDR3s include the opening cysteine and the closing phenylalanine or tryptophan. D genes are given only for firm matches. Expanded clones are given a class, and other clones once, few, many or no size at all.

j_call: TRBJ2-1
clone_size: once
d_call: NA
cdr3_length: 13
v_call: TRBV7-3
cdr3_nt: TGTGCCAGCAGCATTGGCACCTACAATGAGCAGTTCTTC
cdr3_aa: CASSIGTYNEQFF

j_call: TRBJ1-2
clone_size: NA
d_call: TRBD1
cdr3_length: 16
v_call: TRBV28
cdr3_nt: TGTGCCAGCCTTAACGCCGGGACAGTCAAAAGATATGGCTACACCTTC
cdr3_aa: CASLNAGTVKRYGYTF

j_call: TRBJ2-5
clone_size: NA
d_call: NA
cdr3_length: 15
v_call: TRBV28
cdr3_nt: TGTGCCAGCAGGGGGTTCAGGGCTGAGCGGGAGACCCAGTACTTC
cdr3_aa: CASRGFRAERETQYF

j_call: TRBJ2-7
clone_size: NA
d_call: NA
cdr3_length: 13
v_call: TRBV18
cdr3_nt: TGTGCCAGCTCACCGCCCGGGACCTACGAGCAGTACTTC
cdr3_aa: CASSPPGTYEQYF

j_call: TRBJ2-1
clone_size: NA
d_call: TRBD2
cdr3_length: 16
v_call: TRBV30
cdr3_nt: TGTGCCTGGAGAGCGTGGACTAGCGGGACTCCGGGTGAGCAGTTCTTC
cdr3_aa: CAWRAWTSGTPGEQFF

j_call: TRBJ1-2
clone_size: NA
d_call: TRBD1
cdr3_length: 14
v_call: TRBV27
cdr3_nt: TGTGCCAGCAGGATGGACAGGAGACTCCCTGGCTACACCTTC
cdr3_aa: CASRMDRRLPGYTF

j_call: TRBJ2-2
clone_size: NA
d_call: TRBD2
cdr3_length: 15
v_call: TRBV30
cdr3_nt: TGTGCCTGGAGTGTCACCGGGAGGTTGGTCGGGGAGCTGTTTTTT
cdr3_aa: CAWSVTGRLVGELFF

j_call: TRBJ2-3
clone_size: NA
d_call: NA
cdr3_length: 15
v_call: TRBV9
cdr3_nt: TGTGCCAGCAGCGTAGTCGGGGCCCACACAGATACGCAGTATTTT
cdr3_aa: CASSVVGAHTDTQYF

j_call: TRBJ1-1
clone_size: NA
d_call: TRBD1
cdr3_length: 16
v_call: TRBV28
cdr3_nt: TGTGCCAGCAGTTCAACCGGGCAGGGGGCGCGTACTGAAGCTTTCTTT
cdr3_aa: CASSSTGQGARTEAFF

j_call: TRBJ1-1
clone_size: NA
d_call: NA
cdr3_length: 14
v_call: TRBV7-9
cdr3_nt: TGTGCCAGCAGCTTACGACAGGTCGGCACTGAAGCTTTCTTT
cdr3_aa: CASSLRQVGTEAFF

j_call: TRBJ2-2
clone_size: NA
d_call: NA
cdr3_length: 11
v_call: TRBV30
cdr3_nt: TGTGCCTGGAAATTAAGCGGGGAGCTGTTTTTT
cdr3_aa: CAWKLSGELFF

j_call: TRBJ1-1
clone_size: NA
d_call: NA
cdr3_length: 13
v_call: TRBV6-6
cdr3_nt: TGTGCCAGCAGTTACTTGGTAGAGGCTGAAGCTTTCTTT
cdr3_aa: CASSYLVEAEAFF

j_call: TRBJ1-2
clone_size: NA
d_call: NA
cdr3_length: 13
v_call: TRBV7-3
cdr3_nt: TGTGCCAGCAGCTTAAGAGACGGCTATGGCTACACCTTC
cdr3_aa: CASSLRDGYGYTF

j_call: TRBJ1-2
clone_size: NA
d_call: NA
cdr3_length: 12
v_call: TRBV6-1
cdr3_nt: TGTGCCAGCAGTGTTTTGAACTATGGCTACACCTTC
cdr3_aa: CASSVLNYGYTF

j_call: TRBJ2-3
clone_size: NA
d_call: TRBD1
cdr3_length: 12
v_call: TRBV28
cdr3_nt: TGTGCCAGCAGCAAATCGACAGGGCTGCAGTATTTT
cdr3_aa: CASSKSTGLQYF

j_call: TRBJ1-6
clone_size: NA
d_call: NA
cdr3_length: 15
v_call: TRBV30
cdr3_nt: TGTGCCTGGAGCTCCGGGGCAGGGGAGAATTCACCCCTCCACTTT
cdr3_aa: CAWSSGAGENSPLHF

j_call: TRBJ2-7
clone_size: NA
d_call: NA
cdr3_length: 16
v_call: TRBV7-6
cdr3_nt: TGTGCCAGCAGCCTAGGAAGACAGGCGGGAATCAACGAGCAGTACTTC
cdr3_aa: CASSLGRQAGINEQYF

j_call: TRBJ2-7
clone_size: NA
d_call: NA
cdr3_length: 12
v_call: TRBV10-3
cdr3_nt: TGTGCCATCAGTAGAACTAGGGTGAGGCAGTACTTC
cdr3_aa: CAISRTRVRQYF

j_call: TRBJ2-1
clone_size: once
d_call: NA
cdr3_length: 19
v_call: TRBV5-1
cdr3_nt: TGCGCCAGCAGCTTGGTGGGGGGGCGAGCGGGAAGGACCTACAATGAGCAGTTCTTC
cdr3_aa: CASSLVGGRAGRTYNEQFF

j_call: TRBJ1-1
clone_size: NA
d_call: NA
cdr3_length: 17
v_call: TRBV7-8
cdr3_nt: TGTGCCAGCAGCTTAGCAGGCGGGCGGGTCATGAACACTGAAGCTTTCTTT
cdr3_aa: CASSLAGGRVMNTEAFF

j_call: TRBJ1-5
clone_size: NA
d_call: NA
cdr3_length: 15
v_call: TRBV7-9
cdr3_nt: TGTGCCAGCAGCTTAGGCAGCGCTAGCAATCAGCCCCAGCATTTT
cdr3_aa: CASSLGSASNQPQHF

j_call: TRBJ2-3
clone_size: NA
d_call: TRBD2
cdr3_length: 16
v_call: TRBV28
cdr3_nt: TGTGCCAGCAGTTCCCCCGGGACTAGCGGCACAGATACGCAGTATTTT
cdr3_aa: CASSSPGTSGTDTQYF

j_call: TRBJ2-3
clone_size: NA
d_call: TRBD1
cdr3_length: 14
v_call: TRBV5-8
cdr3_nt: TGTGCCAGCAGGCGAAGACAGGGGAGGTTTACGCAGTATTTT
cdr3_aa: CASRRRQGRFTQYF

j_call: TRBJ2-5
clone_size: NA
d_call: NA
cdr3_length: 14
v_call: TRBV7-2
cdr3_nt: TGTGCCAGCAGCTCAACCATCGGCGTGGAGACCCAGTACTTC
cdr3_aa: CASSSTIGVETQYF

j_call: TRBJ2-7
clone_size: once
d_call: TRBD1
cdr3_length: 14
v_call: TRBV6-1
cdr3_nt: TGTGCCAGCAAAGTCCGGGACAGGGGACCCGAGCAGTACTTC
cdr3_aa: CASKVRDRGPEQYF

j_call: TRBJ2-7
clone_size: NA
d_call: NA
cdr3_length: 15
v_call: TRBV9
cdr3_nt: TGTGCCAGCAGCGCCTCAACAGGGATTCACCACGAGCAGTACTTC
cdr3_aa: CASSASTGIHHEQYF

j_call: TRBJ2-7
clone_size: NA
d_call: NA
cdr3_length: 13
v_call: TRBV5-1
cdr3_nt: TGCGCCAGCAGCTTGGTCCAGGACTACGAGCAGTACTTC
cdr3_aa: CASSLVQDYEQYF

j_call: TRBJ2-4
clone_size: NA
d_call: NA
cdr3_length: 16
v_call: TRBV27
cdr3_nt: TGTGCCAGCAGTTTCCAGTTTCCGGACAGTGGAAACATTCAGTACTTC
cdr3_aa: CASSFQFPDSGNIQYF

j_call: TRBJ2-1
clone_size: NA
d_call: NA
cdr3_length: 17
v_call: TRBV7-9
cdr3_nt: TGTGCCAGCAGCTCGGTCGACCGGGACTCCACGTTCCATGAGCAGTTCTTC
cdr3_aa: CASSSVDRDSTFHEQFF

j_call: TRBJ1-5
clone_size: NA
d_call: NA
cdr3_length: 14
v_call: TRBV28
cdr3_nt: TGTGCCAGTTACCTTTCGTATAGCAATCAGCCCCAGCATTTT
cdr3_aa: CASYLSYSNQPQHF

j_call: TRBJ2-7
clone_size: once
d_call: TRBD1
cdr3_length: 12
v_call: TRBV6-1
cdr3_nt: TGTGCCAGCAGTCGGACAGGGAACGAGCAGTACTTC
cdr3_aa: CASSRTGNEQYF

j_call: TRBJ1-1
clone_size: few
d_call: NA
cdr3_length: 15
v_call: TRBV5-1
cdr3_nt: TGCGCCAGCAGCTTGATCGCAGTAGTGAACACTGAAGCTTTCTTT
cdr3_aa: CASSLIAVVNTEAFF

j_call: TRBJ1-2
clone_size: NA
d_call: NA
cdr3_length: 14
v_call: TRBV7-8
cdr3_nt: TGTGCCAGCAGCTTAGACAGGGCCAACTATGGCTACACCTTC
cdr3_aa: CASSLDRANYGYTF

j_call: TRBJ2-5
clone_size: NA
d_call: NA
cdr3_length: 15
v_call: TRBV28
cdr3_nt: TGTGCCAGCAGTGGGTCGCCGGTGGGCGCGGAGACCCAGTACTTC
cdr3_aa: CASSGSPVGAETQYF

j_call: TRBJ2-7
clone_size: NA
d_call: NA
cdr3_length: 13
v_call: TRBV6-5
cdr3_nt: TGTGCCAGCAGTTACTCGGGTACCTACGAGCAGTACTTC
cdr3_aa: CASSYSGTYEQYF

j_call: TRBJ1-1
clone_size: NA
d_call: TRBD1
cdr3_length: 18
v_call: TRBV5-1
cdr3_nt: TGCGCCAGCAGCTTGGGGACAGGGGGGCTGTTGAGTGACACTGAAGCTTTCTTT
cdr3_aa: CASSLGTGGLLSDTEAFF

j_call: TRBJ2-4
clone_size: NA
d_call: TRBD2
cdr3_length: 13
v_call: TRBV19
cdr3_nt: TGTGCCAGTAGTTGGGCTAGCGGAGACATTCAGTACTTC
cdr3_aa: CASSWASGDIQYF

j_call: TRBJ2-7
clone_size: NA
d_call: NA
cdr3_length: 14
v_call: TRBV18
cdr3_nt: TGTGCCAGCTCACCGGGACGGATTACCTACGAGCAGTACTTC
cdr3_aa: CASSPGRITYEQYF

j_call: TRBJ2-2
clone_size: NA
d_call: NA
cdr3_length: 15
v_call: TRBV6-5
cdr3_nt: TGTGCCACCTCCGGCGAAGGGCCCGGGGCCGGGGAGCTGTTTTTT
cdr3_aa: CATSGEGPGAGELFF

j_call: TRBJ1-2
clone_size: few
d_call: TRBD1
cdr3_length: 14
v_call: TRBV5-6
cdr3_nt: TGTGCCAGCAGCAAGGACAGGGTGGACTATGGCTACACCTTC
cdr3_aa: CASSKDRVDYGYTF

j_call: TRBJ2-3
clone_size: NA
d_call: NA
cdr3_length: 16
v_call: TRBV7-3
cdr3_nt: TGTGCCAGCAGCTTAACCTTCCGGGGGAGAGGGGATACGCAGTATTTT
cdr3_aa: CASSLTFRGRGDTQYF

j_call: TRBJ2-7
clone_size: NA
d_call: TRBD1
cdr3_length: 15
v_call: TRBV6-5
cdr3_nt: TGTGCCAGCAGTTACGCCTCTACAGGGGGGTACGAGCAGTACTTC
cdr3_aa: CASSYASTGGYEQYF

j_call: TRBJ2-7
clone_size: NA
d_call: NA
cdr3_length: 15
v_call: TRBV6-5
cdr3_nt: TGTGCCAGCAGTTACGGGGGGGCCCACTCCTACGAGCAGTACTTC
cdr3_aa: CASSYGGAHSYEQYF

j_call: TRBJ2-7
clone_size: NA
d_call: NA
cdr3_length: 15
v_call: TRBV27
cdr3_nt: TGTGCCAGCAGCCCTCCCGGGCAGGGTAACTACGAGCAGTACTTC
cdr3_aa: CASSPPGQGNYEQYF

j_call: TRBJ1-2
clone_size: NA
d_call: NA
cdr3_length: 16
v_call: TRBV30
cdr3_nt: TGTGCCTCAACCCCCGCCCGGACCGGGACATCCTATGGCTACACCTTC
cdr3_aa: CASTPARTGTSYGYTF

j_call: TRBJ2-2
clone_size: NA
d_call: TRBD2
cdr3_length: 18
v_call: TRBV7-9
cdr3_nt: TGTGCCAGCAGCTTAAAGGGACTAGCGGGAGTCCGCACCGGGGAGCTGTTTTTT
cdr3_aa: CASSLKGLAGVRTGELFF

j_call: TRBJ1-5
clone_size: NA
d_call: NA
cdr3_length: 16
v_call: TRBV27
cdr3_nt: TGTGCCAGCAGTTTTAGGACACCAACGAGCAATCAGCCCCAGCATTTT
cdr3_aa: CASSFRTPTSNQPQHF

j_call: TRBJ2-7
clone_size: NA
d_call: TRBD2
cdr3_length: 16
v_call: TRBV7-2
cdr3_nt: TGTGCCAGCAGCTTTACCCCTAGCGGGAGAACCTACGAGCAGTACTTC
cdr3_aa: CASSFTPSGRTYEQYF

j_call: TRBJ1-4
clone_size: NA
d_call: NA
cdr3_length: 15
v_call: TRBV27
cdr3_nt: TGTGCCAGCAGCCCCTTCGACGGAAGTAATGAAAAACTGTTTTTT
cdr3_aa: CASSPFDGSNEKLFF

j_call: TRBJ1-2
clone_size: NA
d_call: NA
cdr3_length: 20
v_call: TRBV21-1
cdr3_nt: TGTGCCAGCAGCACCTACCCCTACTCCCTGCGGGCAGGGATTCTTGCTGGCTACACCTTC
cdr3_aa: CASSTYPYSLRAGILAGYTF

j_call: TRBJ1-5
clone_size: NA
d_call: NA
cdr3_length: 15
v_call: TRBV28
cdr3_nt: TGTGCCAGCAGTTTAACGGCCGCCGACCCCCAGCCCCAGCATTTT
cdr3_aa: CASSLTAADPQPQHF

j_call: TRBJ1-3
clone_size: NA
d_call: TRBD1
cdr3_length: 15
v_call: TRBV5-1
cdr3_nt: TGCGCCAGCAGAAGGGCACAGGGGGCTGAAAACACCATATATTTT
cdr3_aa: CASRRAQGAENTIYF

j_call: TRBJ2-7
clone_size: once
d_call: TRBD2
cdr3_length: 15
v_call: TRBV7-9
cdr3_nt: TGTGCCAGCAGCAGAAGGGAGGCGGGAGTCTACGAGCAGTACTTC
cdr3_aa: CASSRREAGVYEQYF

j_call: TRBJ2-3
clone_size: NA
d_call: NA
cdr3_length: 16
v_call: TRBV18
cdr3_nt: TGTGCCAGCTCACCACCCGGGACGCCTAGCACAGATACGCAGTATTTT
cdr3_aa: CASSPPGTPSTDTQYF